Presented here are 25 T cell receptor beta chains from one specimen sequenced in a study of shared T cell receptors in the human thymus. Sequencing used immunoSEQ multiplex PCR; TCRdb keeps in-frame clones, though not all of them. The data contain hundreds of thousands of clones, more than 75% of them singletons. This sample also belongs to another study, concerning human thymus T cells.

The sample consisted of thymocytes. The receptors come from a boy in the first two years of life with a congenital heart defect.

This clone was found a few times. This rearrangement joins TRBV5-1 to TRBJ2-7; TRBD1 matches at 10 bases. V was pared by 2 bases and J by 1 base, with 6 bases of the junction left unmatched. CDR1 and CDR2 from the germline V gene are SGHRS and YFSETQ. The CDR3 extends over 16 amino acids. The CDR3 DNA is TGCGCCAGCAGCTTCCTCTGGGGACAGGGGTCCTACGAGCAGTACTTC. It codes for CASSFLWGQGSYEQYF.

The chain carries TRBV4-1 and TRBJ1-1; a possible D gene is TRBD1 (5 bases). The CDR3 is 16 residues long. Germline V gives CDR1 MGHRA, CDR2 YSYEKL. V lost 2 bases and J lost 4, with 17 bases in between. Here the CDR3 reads CASSQLLGQGGTEAFF. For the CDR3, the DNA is TGCGCCAGCAGCCAACTCCTTGGGCAGGGAGGCACTGAAGCTTTCTTT.

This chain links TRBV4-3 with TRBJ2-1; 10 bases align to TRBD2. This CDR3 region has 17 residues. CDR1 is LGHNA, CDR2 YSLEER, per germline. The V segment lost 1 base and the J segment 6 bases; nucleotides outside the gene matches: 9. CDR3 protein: CASSQVRPSGRRNEQFF. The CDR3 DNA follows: TGCGCCAGCAGCCAAGTCCGGCCTAGCGGGAGACGCAATGAGCAGTTCTTC.

This chain's CDR3 is CASSGQGLAGEGVTDTQYF. The DNA of the CDR3 is TGTGCCAGCAGCGGCCAGGGACTAGCGGGAGAGGGGGTCACAGATACGCAGTATTTT. The chain joins TRBV5-4 to TRBJ2-3; 14 nucleotides match TRBD2. This CDR3 is built from 19 residues. The V segment lost 4 bases and the J segment 2 bases; nucleotides outside the gene matches: 12. Looked up from germline, CDR1 is SGHNT and CDR2 is YYREEE (reference sequence).

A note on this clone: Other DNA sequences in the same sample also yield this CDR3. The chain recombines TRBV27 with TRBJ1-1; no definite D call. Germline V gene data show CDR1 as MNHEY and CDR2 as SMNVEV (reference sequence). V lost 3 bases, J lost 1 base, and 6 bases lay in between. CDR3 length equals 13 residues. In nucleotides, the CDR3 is TGTGCCAGCAGTTTTACCGGGAACACTGAAGCTTTCTTT. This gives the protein CASSFTGNTEAFF.

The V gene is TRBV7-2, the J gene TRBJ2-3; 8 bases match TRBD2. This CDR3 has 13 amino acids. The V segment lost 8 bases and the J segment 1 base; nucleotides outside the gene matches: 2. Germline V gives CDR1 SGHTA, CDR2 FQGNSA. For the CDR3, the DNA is TGTGCCAGCGGGCGGGGGGGCACAGATACGCAGTATTTT. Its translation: CASGRGGTDTQYF.

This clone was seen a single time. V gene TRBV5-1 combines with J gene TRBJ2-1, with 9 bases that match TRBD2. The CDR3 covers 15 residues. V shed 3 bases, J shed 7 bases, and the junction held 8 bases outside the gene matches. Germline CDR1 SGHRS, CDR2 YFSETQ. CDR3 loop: CASSCLAGVENEQFF. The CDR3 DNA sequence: TGCGCCAGCAGCTGCTTAGCGGGAGTTGAAAATGAGCAGTTCTTC.

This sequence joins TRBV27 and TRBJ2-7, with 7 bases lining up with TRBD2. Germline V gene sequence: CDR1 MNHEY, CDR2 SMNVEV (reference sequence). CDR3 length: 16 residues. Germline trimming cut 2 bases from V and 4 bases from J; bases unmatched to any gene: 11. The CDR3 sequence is CASSLGGDLGLYEQYF. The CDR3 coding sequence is TGTGCCAGCAGTTTAGGGGGGGACCTTGGGTTGTACGAGCAGTACTTC.

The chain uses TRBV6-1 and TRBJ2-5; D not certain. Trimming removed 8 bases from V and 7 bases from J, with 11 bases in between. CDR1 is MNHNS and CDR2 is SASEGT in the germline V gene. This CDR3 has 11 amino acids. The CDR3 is CASGEAGTQYF. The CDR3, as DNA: TGTGCCAGCGGAGAGGCCGGGACCCAGTACTTC.

CDR3 protein: CASSLGTENTEAFF. The CDR3 nucleotides read TGTGCCAGTAGCCTAGGGACAGAGAACACTGAAGCTTTCTTT. The V and J genes are TRBV19 and TRBJ1-1, with 7 bases identical to TRBD1. Losses at the gene ends were 6 bases for V and 1 base for J; bases not matched to a gene: 5. Per germline, CDR1 LNHDA and CDR2 SQIVND (reference sequence). The CDR3 consists of 14 residues.

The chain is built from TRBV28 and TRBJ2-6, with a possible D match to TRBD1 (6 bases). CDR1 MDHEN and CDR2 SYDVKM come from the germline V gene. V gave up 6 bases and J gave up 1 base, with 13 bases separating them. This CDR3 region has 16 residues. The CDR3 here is CASSETGGSGANVLTF. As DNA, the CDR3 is TGTGCCAGCAGCGAGACAGGCGGATCTGGGGCCAACGTCCTGACTTTC.

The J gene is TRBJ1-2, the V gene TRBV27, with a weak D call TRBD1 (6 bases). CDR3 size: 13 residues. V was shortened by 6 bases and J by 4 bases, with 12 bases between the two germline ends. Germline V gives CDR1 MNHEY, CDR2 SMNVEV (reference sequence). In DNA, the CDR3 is TGTGCCAGCAGCCGCAGGGGCCCCTATGGCTACACCTTC. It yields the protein CASSRRGPYGYTF.

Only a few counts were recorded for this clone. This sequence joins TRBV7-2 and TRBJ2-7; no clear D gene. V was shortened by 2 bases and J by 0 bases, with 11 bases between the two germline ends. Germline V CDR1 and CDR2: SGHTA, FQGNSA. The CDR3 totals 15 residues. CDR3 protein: CASSLMEPHSYEQYF. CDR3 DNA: TGTGCCAGCAGCTTAATGGAGCCTCACTCCTACGAGCAGTACTTC.

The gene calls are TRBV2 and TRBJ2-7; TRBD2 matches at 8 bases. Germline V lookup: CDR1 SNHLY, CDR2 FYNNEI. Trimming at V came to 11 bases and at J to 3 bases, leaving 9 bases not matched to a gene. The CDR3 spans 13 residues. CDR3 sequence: CAGPRTSHYEQYF. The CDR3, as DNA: TGTGCCGGCCCCCGGACTAGCCACTACGAGCAGTACTTC.

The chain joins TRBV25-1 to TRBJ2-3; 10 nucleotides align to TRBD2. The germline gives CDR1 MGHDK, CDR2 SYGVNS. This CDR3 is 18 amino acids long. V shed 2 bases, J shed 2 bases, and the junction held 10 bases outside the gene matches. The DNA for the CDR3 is TGTGCCAGCAGTGAACCACCCCCCCTAGCGGGAGTCACAGATACGCAGTATTTT. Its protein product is CASSEPPPLAGVTDTQYF.

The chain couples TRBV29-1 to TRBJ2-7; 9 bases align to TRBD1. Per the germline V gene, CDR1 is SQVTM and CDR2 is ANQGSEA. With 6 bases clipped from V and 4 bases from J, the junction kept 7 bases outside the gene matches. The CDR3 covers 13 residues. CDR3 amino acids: CSVGDREQYEQYF. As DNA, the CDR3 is TGCAGCGTGGGGGACAGGGAACAGTACGAGCAGTACTTC.

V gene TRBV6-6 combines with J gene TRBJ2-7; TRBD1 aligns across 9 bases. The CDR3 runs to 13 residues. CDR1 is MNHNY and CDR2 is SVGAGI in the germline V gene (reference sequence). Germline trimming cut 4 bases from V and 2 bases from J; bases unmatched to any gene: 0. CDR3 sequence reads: CASSWDRAYEQYF. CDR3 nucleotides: TGTGCCAGCAGTTGGGACAGGGCCTACGAGCAGTACTTC.

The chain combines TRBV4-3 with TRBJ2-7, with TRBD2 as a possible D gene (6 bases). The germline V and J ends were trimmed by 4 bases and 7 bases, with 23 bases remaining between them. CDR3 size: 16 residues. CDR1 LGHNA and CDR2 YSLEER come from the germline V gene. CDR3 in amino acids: CASSLWDFRTFREQYF. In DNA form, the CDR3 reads TGCGCCAGCAGCCTATGGGACTTCCGCACGTTTAGGGAGCAGTACTTC.

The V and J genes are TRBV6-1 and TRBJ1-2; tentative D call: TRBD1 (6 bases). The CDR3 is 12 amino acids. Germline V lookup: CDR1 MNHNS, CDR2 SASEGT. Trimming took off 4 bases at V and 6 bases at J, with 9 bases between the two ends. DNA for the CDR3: TGTGCCAGCAGTGGCCCAGGGGATGGCTACACCTTC. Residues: CASSGPGDGYTF.

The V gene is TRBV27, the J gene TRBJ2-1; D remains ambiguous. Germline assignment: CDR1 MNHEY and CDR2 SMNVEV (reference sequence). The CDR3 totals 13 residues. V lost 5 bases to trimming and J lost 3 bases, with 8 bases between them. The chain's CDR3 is CASSLRHYNEQFF. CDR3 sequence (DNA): TGTGCCAGCAGTCTCAGGCACTACAATGAGCAGTTCTTC.

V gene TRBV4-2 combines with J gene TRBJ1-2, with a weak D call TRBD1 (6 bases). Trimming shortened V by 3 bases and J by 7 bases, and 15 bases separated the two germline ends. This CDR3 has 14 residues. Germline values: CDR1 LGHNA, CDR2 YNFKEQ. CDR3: CASSQGALLTGYTF. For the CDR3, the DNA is TGTGCCAGCAGCCAGGGGGCCTTACTAACTGGCTACACCTTC.

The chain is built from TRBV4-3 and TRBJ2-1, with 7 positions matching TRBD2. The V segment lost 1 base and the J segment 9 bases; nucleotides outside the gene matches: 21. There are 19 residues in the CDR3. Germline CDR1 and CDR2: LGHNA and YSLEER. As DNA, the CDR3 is TGCGCCAGCAGCCAAGGATGGGGAGGGGCGGGGGTAGGTTCGGGTGAGCAGTTCTTC. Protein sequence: CASSQGWGGAGVGSGEQFF.

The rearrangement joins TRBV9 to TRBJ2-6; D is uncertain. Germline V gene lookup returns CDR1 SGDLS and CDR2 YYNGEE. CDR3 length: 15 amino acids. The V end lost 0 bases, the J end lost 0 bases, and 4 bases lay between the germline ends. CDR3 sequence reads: CASSVAVSGANVLTF. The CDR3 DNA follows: TGTGCCAGCAGCGTAGCAGTCTCTGGGGCCAACGTCCTGACTTTC.

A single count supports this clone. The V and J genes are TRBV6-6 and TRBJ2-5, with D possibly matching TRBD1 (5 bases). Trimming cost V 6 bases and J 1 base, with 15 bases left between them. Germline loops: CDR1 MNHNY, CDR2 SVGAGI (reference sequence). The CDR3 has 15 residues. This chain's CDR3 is CASSQPRQTQETQYF. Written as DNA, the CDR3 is TGTGCCAGCAGCCAACCCCGACAGACCCAAGAGACCCAGTACTTC.

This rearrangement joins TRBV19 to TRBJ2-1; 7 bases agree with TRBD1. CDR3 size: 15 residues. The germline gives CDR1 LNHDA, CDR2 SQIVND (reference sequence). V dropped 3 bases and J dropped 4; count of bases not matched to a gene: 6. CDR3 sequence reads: CASSMFAGGYNEQFF. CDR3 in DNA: TGTGCCAGTAGTATGTTCGCAGGGGGTTACAATGAGCAGTTCTTC. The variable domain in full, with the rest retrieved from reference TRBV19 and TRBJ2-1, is DGGITQSPKYLFRKEGQNVTLSCEQNLNHDAMYWYRQDPGQGLRLIYYSQIVNDFQKGDIAEGYSVSREKKESFPLTVTSAQKNPTAFYLCASSMFAGGYNEQFFGPGTRLTVL.